This T cell receptor beta chain stems from a study of T cell repertoires in cytomegalovirus infection. At the level of the study: Matching HLA type, along with CMV infection, was indicated by public TCR beta signatures. Findings and caveats of the study: HLA-C-restricted CMV-specific TCR beta clonotypes prevailed in the ex vivo response.

Worth noting for this clonotype: Its target is unknown.

The ends were cut back, 5 bases at V and 0 bases at J, with 20 bases in the middle. CDR1 and CDR2 (germline): LNHDA, SQIVND (reference sequence). The CDR3 spans 19 residues. A single record per CDR3 protein comes from TCRdb applying MiXCR to the reads. The sample includes around 100,000 distinct CDR3 sequences, less than 25% seen only once; the top ten take about two fifths. The specimen was CD8+ T cells from PBMCs. The sequence derives from a human donor in good health (CMV status not recorded). Some clones in this sample may be carry-over from other donors' samples. The chain uses TRBV19 and TRBJ2-6, with a tentative D call TRBD1 (6 bases). In nucleotides, the CDR3 is TGTGCCAGTAGTCCATTACCTCGGACAGAAAACTCTGGGGCCAACGTCCTGACTTTC. Translated: CASSPLPRTENSGANVLTF.